This T cell receptor beta chain was identified during a study of T cell repertoires in cytomegalovirus infection. Study overall: HLA-C-restricted CMV epitopes, recently identified, and well-studied HLA-B-restricted ones were used by the study.

Findings and caveats of the study: Adding up the frequency of public TCR beta families identified people who carried CMV plus the relevant HLA.

CDR1 SGHTA and CDR2 FQGNSA come from the germline V gene. CDR3 length: 14 residues. The J segment lost 3 bases and the V segment lost 5 bases, leaving 1 base of the junction unmatched. This clonotype appeared many times. The antigen remains unidentified. TCRdb re-analysed the reads in MiXCR, keeping a single row per CDR3 protein. Among about 83,000 distinct CDR3 sequences listed, roughly a quarter were seen once. This rearrangement joins TRBV7-2 to TRBJ1-4; the match to TRBD1 covers 9 bases. Sequencing used CD8+ T cells from cultured PBMCs, obtained from culture after CMV antigen stimulation. This clonotype was sampled from a human donor in good health (CMV status not recorded). Some clones in this sample may be carry-over from other donors' samples. The CDR3 region is CASSRTGANEKLFF. CDR3 in DNA: TGTGCCAGCAGCAGGACAGGGGCTAATGAAAAACTGTTTTTT.